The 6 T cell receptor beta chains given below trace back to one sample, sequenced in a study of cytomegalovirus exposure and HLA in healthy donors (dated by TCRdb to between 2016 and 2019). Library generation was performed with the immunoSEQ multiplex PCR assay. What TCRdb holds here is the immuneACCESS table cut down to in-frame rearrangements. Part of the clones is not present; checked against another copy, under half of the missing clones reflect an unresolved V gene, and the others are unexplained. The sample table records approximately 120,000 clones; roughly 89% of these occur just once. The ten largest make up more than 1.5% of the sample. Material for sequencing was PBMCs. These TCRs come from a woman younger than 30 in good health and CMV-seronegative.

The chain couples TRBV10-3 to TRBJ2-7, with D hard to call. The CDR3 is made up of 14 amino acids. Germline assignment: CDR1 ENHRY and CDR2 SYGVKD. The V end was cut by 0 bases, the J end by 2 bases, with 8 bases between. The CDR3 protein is CAISESVTPYEQYF. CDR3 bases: TGTGCCATCAGTGAGTCGGTGACACCCTACGAGCAGTACTTC.

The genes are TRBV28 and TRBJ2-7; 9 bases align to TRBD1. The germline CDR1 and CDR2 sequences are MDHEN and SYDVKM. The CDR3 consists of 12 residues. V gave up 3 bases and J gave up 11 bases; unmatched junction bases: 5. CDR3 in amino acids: CASSLWTGEEYF. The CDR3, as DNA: TGTGCCAGCAGTTTGTGGACAGGGGAGGAGTACTTC.

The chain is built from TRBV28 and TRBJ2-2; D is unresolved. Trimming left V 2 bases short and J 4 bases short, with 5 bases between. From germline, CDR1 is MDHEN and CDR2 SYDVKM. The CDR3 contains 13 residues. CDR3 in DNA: TGTGCCAGCAGTTTAGCGGCCACCGGGGAGCTGTTTTTT. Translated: CASSLAATGELFF.

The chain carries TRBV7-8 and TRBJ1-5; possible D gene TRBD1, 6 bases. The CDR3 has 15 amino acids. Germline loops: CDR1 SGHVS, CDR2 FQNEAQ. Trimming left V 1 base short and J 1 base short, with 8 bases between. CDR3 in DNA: TGTGCCAGCAGCTTAGGGACAGTCAGCAATCAGCCCCAGCATTTT. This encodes CASSLGTVSNQPQHF.

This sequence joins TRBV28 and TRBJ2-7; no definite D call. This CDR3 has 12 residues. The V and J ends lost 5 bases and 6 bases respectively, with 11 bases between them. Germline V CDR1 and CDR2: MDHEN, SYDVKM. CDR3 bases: TGTGCCAGCAGTCTAGAATATTTCGAGCAGTACTTC. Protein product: CASSLEYFEQYF.

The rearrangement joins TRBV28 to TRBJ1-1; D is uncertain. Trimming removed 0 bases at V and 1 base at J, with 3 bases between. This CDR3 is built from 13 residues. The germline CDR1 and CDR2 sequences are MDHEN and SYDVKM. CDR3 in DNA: TGTGCCAGCAGTTTATGGGCGAACACTGAAGCTTTCTTT. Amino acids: CASSLWANTEAFF.